This TCR beta chain was recorded in a study of vaccination effects on CD4 cells after COVID-19. ViraFEST assay sequencing came after antigen-specific CD4+ T cells were expanded with viral peptide pools. Researchers isolated CD4+ T cells once around 11 days of culture had elapsed. Vaccine recipients had no previous SARS-CoV-2 infection; their nucleocapsid antibodies were negative. Here immunoSEQ multiplex PCR was the method, and the copy in TCRdb shows in-frame clones only, minus some. The sample includes 73,000 or so clones, under 80% of them seen just once. The CDR3 spans 15 residues. The germline gives CDR1 SGHTA, CDR2 FQGNSA. V dropped 4 bases and J dropped 1 base, with 11 bases sitting between them. Remarks on this clone: Antigen unknown.

The sequence was collected from a human donor who received a COVID-19 vaccine. The genes are TRBV7-2 and TRBJ2-4; D is undetermined. Sample: CD4+ T cells from PBMCs cultured with SARS-CoV-2 spike peptides, taken before COVID-19 vaccination. The CDR3 DNA reads as TGTGCCAGCAGCTACTTTATGGGGGCCAAAAACATTCAGTACTTC. Residues: CASSYFMGAKNIQYF.